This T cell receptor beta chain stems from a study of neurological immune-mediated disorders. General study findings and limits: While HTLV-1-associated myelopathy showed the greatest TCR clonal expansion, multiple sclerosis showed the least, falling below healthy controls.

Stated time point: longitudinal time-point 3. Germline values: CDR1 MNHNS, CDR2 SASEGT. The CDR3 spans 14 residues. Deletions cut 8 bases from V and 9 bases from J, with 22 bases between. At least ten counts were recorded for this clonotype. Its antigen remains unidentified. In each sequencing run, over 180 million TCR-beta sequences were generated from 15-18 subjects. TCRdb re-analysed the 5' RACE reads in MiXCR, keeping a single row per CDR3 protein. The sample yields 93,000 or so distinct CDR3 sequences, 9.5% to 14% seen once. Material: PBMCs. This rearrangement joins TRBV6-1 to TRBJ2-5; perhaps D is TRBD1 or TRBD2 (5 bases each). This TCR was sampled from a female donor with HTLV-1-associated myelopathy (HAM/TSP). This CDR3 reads CASRPPGSAEAQYF. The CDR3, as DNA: TGTGCCAGCCGACCCCCAGGGAGTGCGGAGGCCCAGTACTTC.